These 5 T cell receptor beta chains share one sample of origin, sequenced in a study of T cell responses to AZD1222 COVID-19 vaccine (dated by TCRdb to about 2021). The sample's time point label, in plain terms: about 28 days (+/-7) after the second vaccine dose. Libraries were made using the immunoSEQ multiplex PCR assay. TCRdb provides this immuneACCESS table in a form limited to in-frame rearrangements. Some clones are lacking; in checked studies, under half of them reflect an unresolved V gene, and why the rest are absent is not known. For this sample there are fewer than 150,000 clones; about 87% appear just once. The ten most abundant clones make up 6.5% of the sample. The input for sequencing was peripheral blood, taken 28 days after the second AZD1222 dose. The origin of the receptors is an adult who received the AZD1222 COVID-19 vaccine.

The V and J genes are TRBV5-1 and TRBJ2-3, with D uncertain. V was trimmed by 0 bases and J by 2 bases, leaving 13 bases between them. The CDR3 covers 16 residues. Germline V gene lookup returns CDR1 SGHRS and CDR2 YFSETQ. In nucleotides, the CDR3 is TGCGCCAGCAGCTTGGCGGTGACGAGCCCCACAGATACGCAGTATTTT. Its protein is CASSLAVTSPTDTQYF.

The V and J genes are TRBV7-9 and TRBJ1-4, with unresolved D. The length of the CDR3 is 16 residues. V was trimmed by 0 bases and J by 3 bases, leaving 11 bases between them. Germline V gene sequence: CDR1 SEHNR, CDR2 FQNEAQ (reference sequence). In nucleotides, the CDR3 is TGTGCCAGCAGCTTAGCGTGGAACGGACCTAATGAAAAACTGTTTTTT. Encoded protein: CASSLAWNGPNEKLFF.

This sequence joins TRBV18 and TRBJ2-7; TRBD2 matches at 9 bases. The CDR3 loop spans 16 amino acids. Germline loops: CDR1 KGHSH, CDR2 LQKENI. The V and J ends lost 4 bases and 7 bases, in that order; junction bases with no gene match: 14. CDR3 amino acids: CASSRLNGGGAGEQYF. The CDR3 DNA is TGTGCCAGCTCACGCCTCAACGGCGGGGGGGCCGGGGAGCAGTACTTC.

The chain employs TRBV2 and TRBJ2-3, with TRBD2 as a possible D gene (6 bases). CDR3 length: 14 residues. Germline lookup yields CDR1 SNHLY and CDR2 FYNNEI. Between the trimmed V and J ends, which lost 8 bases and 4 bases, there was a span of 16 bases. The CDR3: CASSGGLISDTQYF. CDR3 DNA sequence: TGTGCCAGCTCTGGGGGACTGATTTCAGATACGCAGTATTTT.

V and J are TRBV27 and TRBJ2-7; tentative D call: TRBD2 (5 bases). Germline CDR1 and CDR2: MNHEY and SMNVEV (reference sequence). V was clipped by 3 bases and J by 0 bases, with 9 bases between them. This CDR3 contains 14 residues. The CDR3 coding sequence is TGTGCCAGCAGTTTTGGGGAGAGCTCCTACGAGCAGTACTTC. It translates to CASSFGESSYEQYF.